The text below deals with one TCR beta chain. The germline V gene has CDR1 SNHLY and CDR2 FYNNEI. V lost 7 bases, J lost 4 bases, and 14 bases lay in between. The length of the CDR3 is 15 residues. This sample stems from a study of blood T cells in healthy people across ages. Combining a sample-barcoded 5' primer with a J-beta primer mix, a second PCR ran for roughly 7 to 11 cycles. TCRdb processed the 5' RACE reads anew with MiXCR; each CDR3 protein has one entry. Of just under 750,000 distinct CDR3 sequences in the sample, about 24% are singletons; the top ten hold under 25%. The genes are TRBV2 and TRBJ1-6; a weak D match, TRBD1 (6 bases). The sequence came from a man aged 70-80 years in good health. The sequencing input was blood. The CDR3 loop reads CASIGGLRYNSPLHF. The CDR3 DNA follows: TGTGCCAGCATTGGGGGGCTCCGGTATAATTCACCCCTCCACTTT.